The clone carrying this T cell receptor (beta chain) has a handful of counts. Its antigen is not identified. Individual cDNA molecules each carried unique molecular identifiers attached by the library. TCRdb reanalysed the RACE reads using MiXCR and keeps one entry per CDR3 protein. Of 300,000 to 450,000 distinct CDR3 sequences in the sample, 5% to 6.5% are singletons; the top ten hold just over 2.5%. The CDR3 contains 14 residues. Germline V gene data show CDR1 as DFQATT and CDR2 as SNEGSKA (reference sequence). Trimming cost V 6 bases and J 8 bases, with 19 bases left between them. Sample time point: pre-sensitization, week 0. The sample's treatment: therapeutic diphenylcyclopropenone sensitization with weekly scalp DPC. The sample originates from a study of human T cells and chemical hapten exposure. Whole-study findings and limits: No shift was seen in TCRs above 1 in 1000 frequency with DPC sensitization. Expanded TCR sets contained significantly more large CDR3 similarity clusters than controls. Alopecia was present in the donors, so their immune response may differ from healthy people's.

The source material was whole blood, sampled in connection with sensitization to the hapten diphenylcyclopropenone (DPC). The sequence was obtained from a woman between 50 and 59 years old with alopecia areata. Some clones in this sample may be carry-over from other donors' samples. The genes are TRBV20-1 and TRBJ1-4; a weak D match, TRBD1 (5 bases). The CDR3 sequence is CSAPRDDDWEKLFF. The CDR3 nucleotides are TGCAGTGCCCCGAGGGACGACGACTGGGAAAAACTGTTTTTT.